These 23 T cell receptor beta chains were all obtained from the same sample, sequenced in a study of human T cells and chemical hapten exposure. The time point denotes: patch test 1, 2 weeks after DPC sensitization. The treatment: therapeutic diphenylcyclopropenone sensitization with weekly scalp DPC. Unfractionated whole blood was the source of the extracted total RNA. Via MiXCR, TCRdb re-called the RACE reads, giving one row per CDR3 protein. The table has some 53,000 distinct CDR3 sequences, more than 9.5% seen once. The sequencing used whole blood, collected in connection with sensitization to the hapten diphenylcyclopropenone (DPC). All receptors come from a woman aged 35 to 49 with alopecia areata. Some clones in this sample may be carry-over from other donors' samples.

The CDR3 DNA reads TGTGCCACCAGTGATTTGCCTAGCGGGGAAACAGATACGCAGTATTTT. This gives the protein CATSDLPSGETDTQYF. The chain is built from TRBV24-1 and TRBJ2-3, with 9 bases identical to TRBD2. Germline trimming cut 0 bases from V and 3 bases from J; bases unmatched to any gene: 3. The CDR3 is 16 amino acids. Germline-derived CDR1 and CDR2 are KGHDR and SFDVKD.

This clonotype has ten or more counts. The chain carries TRBV29-1 and TRBJ2-1, with 15 bases fitting TRBD2. The germline V gene has CDR1 SQVTM and CDR2 ANQGSEA. The CDR3 loop spans 16 amino acids. V lost 1 base and J lost 8; bases outside the gene matches: 6. The CDR3 DNA sequence: TGCAGCGTTGAAGTAGTCGGGACTAGCGGGAGGTATGAGCAGTTCTTC. As protein: CSVEVVGTSGRYEQFF.

This clonotype has just a few counts. This chain joins TRBV5-8 and TRBJ2-2; 13 bases match TRBD2. V was clipped by 3 bases and J by 4 bases; unmatched bases: 6. Germline V lookup: CDR1 SGHTS, CDR2 YDEGEE. CDR3 size: 17 residues. For the CDR3, the DNA is TGTGCCAGCAGCTCCACTAGCGGGAGGGCCCTCACCGGGGAGCTGTTTTTT. Residues: CASSSTSGRALTGELFF. Together with reference TRBV5-8 and TRBJ2-2, the CDR3 gives the full variable domain: EAGVTQSPTHLIKTRGQQATLRCSPISGHTSVYWYQQALGLGLQFLLWYDEGEERNRGNFPPRFSGRQFPNYSSELNVNALELEDSALYLCASSSTSGRALTGELFFGEGSRLTVL.

This chain joins TRBV20-1 and TRBJ1-6; D is possibly TRBD1 (5 bases). The CDR3 covers 15 residues. Germline-derived CDR1 and CDR2 are DFQATT and SNEGSKA (reference sequence). V lost 1 base and J 7 bases, leaving 14 bases between the germline ends. The CDR3 coding sequence is TGCAGTGCTAGAGTGGGGGATTCAGGCAATTCACCCCTCCACTTT. It encodes CSARVGDSGNSPLHF.

This clonotype was seen repeatedly, ten times or more. The genes are TRBV28 and TRBJ1-2, with D tentatively TRBD1 (6 bases). Germline lookup yields CDR1 MDHEN and CDR2 SYDVKM. V was clipped by 4 bases and J by 4 bases, with 19 bases between them. The CDR3 length is 16 residues. CDR3: CASSSGQPFSLYGYTF. CDR3 bases: TGTGCCAGCAGTTCCGGACAGCCCTTTTCCCTCTATGGCTACACCTTC.

This clonotype was seen a few times. V and J are TRBV5-1 and TRBJ1-5, with D hard to call. Trimming left V 0 bases short and J 6 bases short, with 13 bases between. The germline gives CDR1 SGHRS, CDR2 YFSETQ. The CDR3 contains 15 residues. The CDR3 DNA reads as TGCGCCAGCAGCTTGGGTTTGTCCCCCACTCAGCCCCAGCATTTT. It codes for CASSLGLSPTQPQHF.

This clonotype was counted between two and nine times. This chain connects TRBV5-1 to TRBJ1-2, with 7 bases lining up with TRBD1. Germline V lookup: CDR1 SGHRS, CDR2 YFSETQ. The CDR3 covers 15 residues. The V and J ends lost 5 bases and 4 bases, in that order; junction bases with no gene match: 11. CDR3: CASRQGSYLSYGYTF. The CDR3 DNA reads TGCGCCAGCAGACAGGGGTCCTATCTGAGCTATGGCTACACCTTC.

V gene TRBV28 combines with J gene TRBJ1-1, with D hard to call. Looked up from germline, CDR1 is MDHEN and CDR2 is SYDVKM. The germline V and J ends were trimmed by 2 bases and 8 bases, with 12 bases remaining between them. This CDR3 comprises 13 residues. CDR3 sequence reads: CASSLNGLREAFF. For the CDR3, the DNA is TGTGCCAGCAGTTTAAACGGTCTCCGGGAAGCTTTCTTT.

This clonotype occurred many times. The rearrangement joins TRBV5-5 to TRBJ2-5; D perhaps matches TRBD2 (7 bases). Germline CDR1 SGHKS, CDR2 YYEKEE (reference sequence). CDR3 size: 13 residues. Trimming shortened V by 3 bases and J by 7 bases, and 13 bases separated the two germline ends. CDR3 in amino acids: CASSSTGRGTQYF. The CDR3 nucleotides are TGTGCCAGCAGCTCAACAGGGAGGGGGACCCAGTACTTC.

This clonotype was counted between two and nine times. J is TRBJ1-2 and V is TRBV12-3 or TRBV12-4; D gene unclear. The CDR3 extends over 14 amino acids. Between the trimmed V and J ends, which lost 6 bases and 0 bases, there was a span of 11 bases. The CDR3: CASSLHATNYGYTF. The CDR3 nucleotides are TGTGCCAGCAGCCTCCACGCAACTAACTATGGCTACACCTTC.

The sample holds many counts of this clonotype. The chain has TRBV18 and TRBJ2-1; 8 bases line up with TRBD2. The CDR3 runs 18 residues. Germline CDR1 reads KGHSH; CDR2 reads LQKENI. V lost 0 bases, J lost 0 bases, and 7 bases stayed unmatched. CDR3 protein: CASSPPVLAGSSYNEQFF. In nucleotides, the CDR3 is TGTGCCAGCTCACCACCGGTGCTAGCGGGTAGCTCCTACAATGAGCAGTTCTTC.

This clonotype has at least ten counts. The J gene is TRBJ1-4, the V gene TRBV3-1; D uncertain. The CDR3 covers 17 residues. V lost 1 base, J lost 0 bases, and 12 bases lay in between. Germline V gene data show CDR1 as LGHDT and CDR2 as YNNKEL (reference sequence). The CDR3 DNA reads as TGTGCCAGCAGCCAAGGAGGAGGGTTTGCAACTAATGAAAAACTGTTTTTT. It codes for CASSQGGGFATNEKLFF. Variable domain in full (rest from reference TRBV3-1 and TRBJ1-4): DTAVSQTPKYLVTQMGNDKSIKCEQNLGHDTMYWYKQDSKKFLKIMFSYNNKELIINETVPNRFSPKSPDKAHLNLHINSLELGDSAVYFCASSQGGGFATNEKLFFGSGTQLSVL.

The chain links TRBV6-1 to TRBJ2-7, with D maybe TRBD1 (5 bases). Germline V CDR1 and CDR2: MNHNS, SASEGT. The CDR3 spans 16 residues. With 5 bases removed from V and 0 bases from J, the gap between germline ends came to 17 bases. For the CDR3, the DNA is TGTGCCAGCAGTTTTTCAACAGGTTTAAGCTCCTACGAGCAGTACTTC. The encoded protein is CASSFSTGLSSYEQYF.

A few counts support this clonotype. The chain carries TRBV12-2 and TRBJ2-5; the DNA was not compared with TRBD1, the D call given in the table. TRBV12-2 is designated a pseudogene. The CDR3 has 17 amino acids. The CDR3 loop reads CASRLVPTGTSVGTQYF. In DNA, the CDR3 is TGTGCAAGTCGCTTAGTTCCCACCGGGACATCTGTTGGGACCCAGTACTTC.

This rearrangement joins TRBV9 to TRBJ2-5; D ambiguous. This CDR3 spans 15 amino acids. Looked up from germline, CDR1 is SGDLS and CDR2 is YYNGEE. V lost 4 bases to trimming and J lost 4 bases, with 17 bases between them. The DNA of the CDR3 is TGTGCCAGCAGCAGCCAATTATGGGGTAGAGAGACCCAGTACTTC. Protein sequence: CASSSQLWGRETQYF.

This clonotype was detected ten times or more. The chain couples TRBV7-8 to TRBJ2-5, with TRBD1 identical over 8 bases. Germline V gives CDR1 SGHVS, CDR2 FQNEAQ. J gave up 2 bases and V 4 bases, and 18 bases lay outside the gene matches. The CDR3 contains 19 residues. This CDR3 is CASSSPYFRTGIFQETQYF. In DNA form, the CDR3 reads TGTGCCAGCAGCTCTCCCTATTTTAGGACAGGGATCTTTCAAGAGACCCAGTACTTC.

The chain uses TRBV28 and TRBJ2-1; 8 bases are shared with TRBD2. Germline loops: CDR1 MDHEN, CDR2 SYDVKM. V was clipped by 8 bases and J by 5 bases; unmatched bases: 5. The CDR3 length is 13 residues. DNA for the CDR3: TGTGCCAGCCGAGCGGGGGATCACAATGAGCAGTTCTTC. It translates to CASRAGDHNEQFF.

This clonotype has more than one count but fewer than ten. V and J are TRBV20-1 and TRBJ2-5, with no clear D. Germline values: CDR1 DFQATT, CDR2 SNEGSKA (reference sequence). The V end was cut by 6 bases, the J end by 5 bases, with 10 bases between. This CDR3 has 11 residues. As DNA, the CDR3 is TGCAGTGCGCGTCTAGGGGAGACCCAGTACTTC. It specifies CSARLGETQYF.

With respect to this clonotype: One base away lies a much larger clone, so this may be a sequencing read error. The rearrangement links TRBV28 to TRBJ2-7; 12 bases align to TRBD2. CDR1 is MDHEN, CDR2 SYDVKM, per germline. The CDR3 loop spans 15 amino acids. The DNA of the CDR3 is TGTGCCAGCAGCATACTAGCGGGGGGTACCTACGGGCAGTACTTC. Translated, it gives CASSILAGGTYGQYF.

This clonotype was detected ten times or more. J is TRBJ1-1 and V is TRBV18; tentatively, D is TRBD1 (6 bases). Trimming removed 0 bases at V and 0 bases at J, with 14 bases between. The CDR3 runs to 17 residues. CDR1 is KGHSH and CDR2 is LQKENI in the germline V gene. The CDR3 bases are TGTGCCAGCTCACCACCGGGGGCACCTGCAATGAACACTGAAGCTTTCTTT. Its translation: CASSPPGAPAMNTEAFF.

This chain uses TRBV9 with TRBJ2-2; TRBD1 might be the D (6 bases). The V gene lost 1 base and the J gene lost 6 bases, with 10 bases spanning the gap. The CDR3 is 14 residues long. CDR1 and CDR2 (germline): SGDLS, YYNGEE. The chain's CDR3 is CASSVTGSSGELFF. In nucleotides, the CDR3 is TGTGCCAGCAGCGTAACAGGGTCGTCCGGGGAGCTGTTTTTT.

V gene TRBV14 combines with J gene TRBJ1-6; D gene uncertain. Germline assignment: CDR1 SGHDN and CDR2 FVKESK. The germline V and J ends were trimmed by 0 bases and 14 bases, with 11 bases remaining between them. The CDR3 spans 13 residues. CDR3 residues: CASSQDSRFTLHF. The DNA of the CDR3 is TGTGCCAGCAGCCAAGATTCACGGTTCACCCTCCACTTT.

In this sample, this clonotype turned up a few times. The V and J genes are TRBV6-6 and TRBJ1-6; D not resolved. The CDR3 sequence is 16 residues long. CDR1 and CDR2 from the germline V gene are MNHNY and SVGAGI (reference sequence). The V end lost 6 bases, the J end lost 5 bases, and 17 bases lay between the germline ends. CDR3: CASSHKSSEDNSPLHF. As DNA, the CDR3 is TGTGCCAGCAGCCACAAGTCATCGGAGGATAATTCACCCCTCCACTTT.